These 9 T cell receptor beta chains share one sample of origin, sequenced in a study of T cells after yellow fever vaccination. From the 5' RACE reads, TCRdb called clonotypes with MiXCR, one entry per CDR3 protein. The sample comprises fewer than 350,000 distinct CDR3 sequences, around 4.3% of which are singletons, and approximately 19% rests with the top ten. Sample: PBMCs, taken 15 days after the yellow fever booster vaccination. These TCRs come from a young man who received the YFV17D yellow fever vaccine.

This clonotype showed up many times. This chain links TRBV11-2 with TRBJ1-1; D may be TRBD1 (5 bases). V was clipped by 5 bases and J by 9 bases, with 16 bases between them. This CDR3 has 13 amino acids. The germline CDR1 and CDR2 sequences are SGHAT and FQNNGV. In DNA form, the CDR3 reads TGTGCCAGCAGCCTTCCAGGGAGAGTCCAAGCTTTCTTT. This sequence encodes CASSLPGRVQAFF. The whole variable domain, filled in from reference TRBV11-2 and TRBJ1-1, reads EAGVAQSPRYKIIEKRQSVAFWCNPISGHATLYWYQQILGQGPKLLIQFQNNGVVDDSQLPKDRFSAERLKGVDSTLKIQPAKLEDSAVYLCASSLPGRVQAFFGQGTRLTVV.

The chain uses TRBV19 and TRBJ2-2; possible D gene TRBD2, 6 bases. The CDR3 consists of 15 residues. Trimming removed 11 bases at V and 3 bases at J, with 19 bases between. Germline-derived CDR1 and CDR2 are LNHDA and SQIVND (reference sequence). In DNA form, the CDR3 reads TGTGCCGCGCGGGGTCGAAACTTATACACCGGGGAGCTGTTTTTT. It is translated as CAARGRNLYTGELFF.

Many counts were recorded for this clonotype. J is TRBJ2-5 and V is TRBV4-2; a weak D match, TRBD1 (6 bases). V lost 2 bases and J lost 2, with 12 bases in between. The CDR3 has 15 amino acids. The germline gives CDR1 LGHNA, CDR2 YNFKEQ. This CDR3 reads CASSQYGTPQETQYF. As DNA, the CDR3 is TGTGCCAGCAGCCAATACGGGACACCGCAAGAGACCCAGTACTTC.

The chain combines TRBV7-9 with TRBJ1-2; no firm D call. The CDR3 spans 14 residues. Germline lookup yields CDR1 SEHNR and CDR2 FQNEAQ (reference sequence). The V end was cut by 9 bases, the J end by 3 bases, with 17 bases between. The CDR3 bases are TGTGCCAGTGGCTCTGGGGTTGCAGACTATGGCTACACCTTC. Translating it yields CASGSGVADYGYTF. Full variable domain (missing parts from reference TRBV7-9 and TRBJ1-2): DTGVSQNPRHKITKRGQNVTFRCDPISEHNRLYWYRQTLGQGPEFLTYFQNEAQLEKSRLLSDRFSAERPKGSFSTLEIQRTEQGDSAMYLCASGSGVADYGYTFGSGTRLTVV.

The sample holds many counts of this clonotype. This chain uses TRBV20-1 with TRBJ1-1, with D unresolved. The CDR3 consists of 14 residues. V dropped 6 bases and J dropped 4 bases, with 18 bases sitting between them. CDR1 is DFQATT and CDR2 is SNEGSKA in the germline V gene (reference sequence). DNA for the CDR3: TGCAGTGCCCAGGTGGGCAGGCCTCTCACTGAAGCTTTCTTT. Its translation: CSAQVGRPLTEAFF.

Only a few counts were recorded for this clonotype. The chain has TRBV19 and TRBJ2-7, with D maybe TRBD1 (5 bases). Germline V lookup: CDR1 LNHDA, CDR2 SQIVND (reference sequence). The CDR3 totals 14 residues. V dropped 2 bases and J dropped 4 bases, with 12 bases sitting between them. The CDR3 coding sequence is TGTGCCAGTAGTATACCCAGGGCGGAGTACGAGCAGTACTTC. Translated, it gives CASSIPRAEYEQYF.

This clonotype was seen at least ten times. The chain employs TRBV20-1 and TRBJ2-1, with TRBD2 identical over 10 bases. This CDR3 contains 16 residues. Losses at the gene ends were 3 bases for V and 4 bases for J; bases not matched to a gene: 9. The V gene's germline CDR1 is DFQATT and CDR2 SNEGSKA (reference sequence). In nucleotides, the CDR3 is TGCAGTGCTAGTCGTCTAGCGGGGGTCACATACAATGAGCAGTTCTTC. Translation gives CSASRLAGVTYNEQFF.

This clonotype showed up many times. V gene TRBV20-1 combines with J gene TRBJ2-3; D uncertain. The V gene's germline CDR1 is DFQATT and CDR2 SNEGSKA (reference sequence). Trimming removed 4 bases from V and 0 bases from J, with 11 bases in between. This CDR3 spans 14 amino acids. CDR3 amino acids: CSATPGLSTDTQYF. The DNA of the CDR3 is TGCAGTGCTACCCCTGGGCTGAGCACAGATACGCAGTATTTT.

V usage is TRBV5-1 and J usage is TRBJ2-7; the match to TRBD1 covers 7 bases. The V gene end was trimmed by 4 bases and the J gene end by 5 bases; junction bases not matched to a gene: 6. The CDR3 totals 13 residues. Germline values: CDR1 SGHRS, CDR2 YFSETQ. The CDR3 region has the DNA TGCGCCAGCAGCCCGGGGACAGTGGACGAGCAGTACTTC. Its protein product is CASSPGTVDEQYF.